A selection of T cell receptor beta chains follows, all from one sample in a study of follicular helper T cells after annual influenza vaccination. This table comes from immunoSEQ multiplex PCR, and its TCRdb copy is limited to in-frame clones, with some not included. This repertoire shows about 6,800 clones, around nine tenths found once; its top ten account for roughly 0.69%. Source: CXCR5+ CD38- circulating T follicular helper cells from blood, taken 7 days after influenza vaccination. Receptor source: an adult who received the influenza vaccine. Both conserved end residues are part of each CDR3. Fields, in order: J gene, clone size, D gene, V gene, CDR3 DNA, CDR3 protein. The D gene is left open where the match is weak. Clone size, where shown, is once, few, many, or a class for clones that have expanded.

TRBJ2-4,NA,TRBD2,TRBV5-1,TGCGCCAGCAGCTTGGGAGCGGGAGGTCGGGACATTCAGTACTTC,CASSLGAGGRDIQYF
TRBJ2-3,NA,NA,TRBV6-5,TGTGCCAGCAGTGCCCGGGTGGCCTTGACAGATACGCAGTATTTT,CASSARVALTDTQYF
TRBJ2-3,NA,NA,TRBV4-2,TGTGCCAGCAGCCAAGAAGGGTCGAGGGGACGCACAGATACGCAGTATTTT,CASSQEGSRGRTDTQYF
TRBJ2-7,NA,TRBD1,TRBV10-3,TGTGCCATCACTCCGGGACAGCCCGATTACGAGCAGTACTTC,CAITPGQPDYEQYF
TRBJ1-5,NA,NA,TRBV14,TGTGCCAGCAGCCAAGGGGGTGAGCCCCAGCATTTT,CASSQGGEPQHF
TRBJ2-3,NA,TRBD2,TRBV27,TGTGCCAGCAGTTTATGGCGGGAGGCAGATACGCAGTATTTT,CASSLWREADTQYF
TRBJ1-2,NA,NA,TRBV6-5,TGTGCCAGCAGTTACTCGAGTCGGCTTAACTATGGCTACACCTTC,CASSYSSRLNYGYTF
TRBJ2-1,NA,NA,TRBV11-3,TGTGCCAGCAGCTTATTAAGCGGACCTTACAATGAGCAGTTCTTC,CASSLLSGPYNEQFF
TRBJ2-7,once,TRBD1,TRBV6-4,TGTGCCAGCAGTAACAGGGGGCAATATCAGTCCTACGAGCAGTACTTC,CASSNRGQYQSYEQYF
TRBJ2-3,NA,NA,TRBV14,TGTGCCAGCAGCCAAGATCTCATCACAGATACGCAGTATTTT,CASSQDLITDTQYF
TRBJ1-1,NA,NA,TRBV29-1,TGCAGCGTTGGTTTGCGAGGGTTTGAAGCTTTCTTT,CSVGLRGFEAFF
TRBJ2-7,NA,NA,TRBV6-1,TGTGCCAGCAGCCTGACGGCCTCCTACGAGCAGTACTTC,CASSLTASYEQYF
TRBJ2-1,NA,NA,TRBV14,TGTGCCAGCAGCCAATCACAGGTTAATGAGCAGTTCTTC,CASSQSQVNEQFF
TRBJ2-7,NA,TRBD1,TRBV28,TGTGCCAGCAGTCCGGGACAGGGGGCCTACGAGCAGTACTTC,CASSPGQGAYEQYF
TRBJ2-7,few,NA,TRBV30,TGTGCCTGGAGCGCTACGTCCTACGAGCAGTACTTC,CAWSATSYEQYF
TRBJ1-6,NA,NA,TRBV27,TGTGCCAGCAGTTTATCGAAGGCAGTTAATTCACCCCTCCACTTT,CASSLSKAVNSPLHF
TRBJ2-5,NA,TRBD1,TRBV10-3,TGTGCCGCGATTTCCGGACAGGGAGCAGAGACCCAGTACTTC,CAAISGQGAETQYF
TRBJ2-4,NA,TRBD1,TRBV13,TGTGCCAGCAGCCGGACAGGGAGCAACATTCAGTACTTC,CASSRTGSNIQYF
TRBJ2-1,NA,NA,TRBV18,TGTGCCAGCTCACCCTACAACAGGGCTGGTGAGCAGTTCTTC,CASSPYNRAGEQFF
TRBJ2-7,NA,NA,TRBV30,TGTGCCTGGAAATTCGGATGGGGGAAGGAGCAGTACTTC,CAWKFGWGKEQYF
TRBJ2-1,NA,NA,TRBV7-9,TGTGCCAGCAGCCATGACTACAGAGCGTCTGAGCAGTTCTTC,CASSHDYRASEQFF
TRBJ1-1,NA,NA,TRBV6-4,TGTGCCAGCTCGACAACCTCGGACACTGAAGCTTTCTTT,CASSTTSDTEAFF
TRBJ2-1,once,NA,TRBV7-2,TGTGCCAGCAGCTTAAGTACCGGAAATGAGCAGTTCTTC,CASSLSTGNEQFF
TRBJ1-4,NA,NA,TRBV28,TGTGCCAGCAGTGCTGCCTCCGGGGTATTTAATGAAAAACTGTTTTTT,CASSAASGVFNEKLFF
TRBJ2-2,NA,TRBD2,TRBV19,TGTGCCAGTAGGCCGACTAGCGTGGGCACCGGGGAGCTGTTTTTT,CASRPTSVGTGELFF
TRBJ2-7,NA,TRBD2,TRBV5-4,TGTGCCAGCAGCCTGGGGGGACTAGCGGGAGACGAGCAGTACTTC,CASSLGGLAGDEQYF
TRBJ2-1,NA,NA,TRBV7-2,TGTGCCAGCAGCCCTAGCTCCTACAATGAGCAGTTCTTC,CASSPSSYNEQFF
TRBJ2-1,NA,NA,TRBV28,TGTGCCAGCAGTTTTCGTTCCTACAATGAGCAGTTCTTC,CASSFRSYNEQFF
TRBJ2-3,NA,NA,TRBV27,TGTGCCAGCAGTTTAACAGGGACCGATACGCAGTATTTT,CASSLTGTDTQYF
TRBJ1-4,NA,NA,TRBV5-1,TGCGCCAGCAGCTTGTCATCGGCGGCACGCGAAAAACTGTTTTTT,CASSLSSAAREKLFF
TRBJ2-1,NA,TRBD1,TRBV27,TGTGCCAGCAGTTTAGACAGGGGGTACTACAATGAGCAGTTCTTC,CASSLDRGYYNEQFF
TRBJ2-7,NA,TRBD2,TRBV5-6,TGTGCCAGCAGCTTCGAGGCTAGCGGGACCCCCTACGAGCAGTACTTC,CASSFEASGTPYEQYF
TRBJ2-7,NA,TRBD1,TRBV10-1,TGCGCCAGCAGCGAAAGGACAGGTCCCCTCTCCGAGCAGTACTTC,CASSERTGPLSEQYF
TRBJ1-2,NA,TRBD1,TRBV6-6,TGTGCCAGCAGGCGCGACAGGGGCGGGGTATATGGCTACACCTTC,CASRRDRGGVYGYTF
TRBJ2-5,NA,TRBD1,TRBV5-6,TGTGCCAGCAGCGGGAGGACAGGGGTAATTGAGACCCAGTACTTC,CASSGRTGVIETQYF
TRBJ1-2,NA,NA,TRBV2,TGTGCCAGCATACGGCGATCTAACTATGGCTACACCTTC,CASIRRSNYGYTF
TRBJ2-7,NA,NA,TRBV21-1,TGTGCCAGCAGCAGGGGGAAGCCATACGAGCAGTACTTC,CASSRGKPYEQYF
TRBJ1-1,once,NA,TRBV4-1,TGCGCCAGCAGCCATCCTACAAGGCTGAACACTGAAGCTTTCTTT,CASSHPTRLNTEAFF
TRBJ2-2,NA,TRBD1,TRBV2,TGTGCCAGCAGGGGGACAGGGGGACTCTACGGGGAGCTGTTTTTT,CASRGTGGLYGELFF
TRBJ1-3,NA,NA,TRBV15,TGTGCCACCAGCAGAGACCAGACGGAGTACTCTGGAAACACCATATATTTT,CATSRDQTEYSGNTIYF
TRBJ1-2,once,NA,TRBV29-1,TGCAGCGTGAAGGACAGAGAGAACTATGGCTACACCTTC,CSVKDRENYGYTF
TRBJ2-1,NA,TRBD2,TRBV7-3,TGTGCCAGCAGTCCCGGACTAGTTACTGGTGAGCAGTTCTTC,CASSPGLVTGEQFF
TRBJ2-7,NA,NA,TRBV19,TGTGCCAGTAGTATGCAGAAAAGGAGCGACTTTCTCACACCCCCCAGCTCCTACGAGCAGTACTTC,CASSMQKRSDFLTPPSSYEQYF